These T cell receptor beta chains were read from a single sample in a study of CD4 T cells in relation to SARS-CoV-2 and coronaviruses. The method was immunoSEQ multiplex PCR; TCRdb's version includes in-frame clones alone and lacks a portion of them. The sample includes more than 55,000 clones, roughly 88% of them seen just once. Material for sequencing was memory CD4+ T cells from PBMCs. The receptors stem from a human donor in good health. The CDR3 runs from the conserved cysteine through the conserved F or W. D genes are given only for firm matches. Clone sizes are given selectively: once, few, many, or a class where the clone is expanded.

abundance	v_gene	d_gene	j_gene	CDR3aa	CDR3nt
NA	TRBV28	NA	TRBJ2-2	CASSLNDIQELFF	TGTGCCAGCAGTTTAAATGACATTCAGGAGCTGTTTTTT
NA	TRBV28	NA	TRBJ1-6	CASIESSYNSPLHF	TGTGCCAGCATTGAGAGCTCCTATAATTCACCCCTCCACTTT
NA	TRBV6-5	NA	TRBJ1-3	CASSNSGNTIYF	TGTGCCAGCAGTAATAGTGGAAACACCATATATTTT
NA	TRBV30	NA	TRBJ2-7	CAWQAPGVRAKSSSYEQYF	TGTGCCTGGCAGGCCCCCGGCGTTAGGGCGAAATCGAGCTCCTACGAGCAGTACTTC
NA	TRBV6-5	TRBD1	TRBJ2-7	CASSYNRGRMAYEQYF	TGTGCCAGCAGTTACAACAGGGGGCGCATGGCCTACGAGCAGTACTTC
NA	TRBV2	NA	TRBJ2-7	CASRASAHVSGDEQYF	TGTGCCAGCAGGGCCTCGGCTCATGTTTCTGGGGACGAGCAGTACTTC
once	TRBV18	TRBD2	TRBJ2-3	CASSPPGLAGGPTYF	TGTGCCAGCTCACCACCGGGACTAGCGGGAGGGCCCACGTATTTT
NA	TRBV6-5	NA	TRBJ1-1	CASARGGRAEAFF	TGTGCCTCAGCCCGTGGGGGGCGGGCTGAAGCTTTCTTT
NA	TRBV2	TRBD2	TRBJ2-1	CASSALAGGILNEQFF	TGTGCCAGCAGCGCCTTAGCGGGAGGAATATTGAATGAGCAGTTCTTC
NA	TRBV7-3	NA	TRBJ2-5	CASSLTSVGPQYF	TGTGCCAGCAGCTTAACTTCGGTCGGACCCCAGTACTTC
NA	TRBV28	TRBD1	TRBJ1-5	CASSLSGGLNQPQHF	TGTGCCAGCAGTTTATCAGGGGGCCTGAATCAGCCCCAGCATTTT
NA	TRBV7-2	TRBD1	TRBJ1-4	CASSLSRGTNEKLFF	TGTGCCAGCAGCTTAAGCAGGGGGACTAATGAAAAACTGTTTTTT
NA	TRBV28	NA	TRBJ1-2	CASSSLGDADYGYTF	TGTGCCAGCAGTTCACTAGGCGATGCTGACTATGGCTACACCTTC
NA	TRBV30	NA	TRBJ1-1	CAWRPGARNTEAFF	TGTGCCTGGAGGCCTGGGGCGCGGAACACTGAAGCTTTCTTT
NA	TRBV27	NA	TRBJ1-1	CASSLSGGGTEAFF	TGTGCCAGCAGTTTATCCGGGGGCGGCACTGAAGCTTTCTTT
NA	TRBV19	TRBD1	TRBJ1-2	CASSGGQARGGYGYTF	TGTGCCAGTAGCGGGGGACAGGCCCGAGGTGGTTATGGCTACACCTTC
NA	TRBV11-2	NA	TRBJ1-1	CASTPPWQGAFF	TGTGCCAGCACCCCCCCCTGGCAGGGGGCTTTCTTT
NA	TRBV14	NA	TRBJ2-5	CASSRLTDWRETQYF	TGTGCCAGCAGCCGACTAACAGACTGGCGAGAGACCCAGTACTTC
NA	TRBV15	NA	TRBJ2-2	CATSRAVPALGENTGELFF	TGTGCCACCAGCAGAGCAGTCCCAGCCTTGGGGGAGAACACCGGGGAGCTGTTTTTT
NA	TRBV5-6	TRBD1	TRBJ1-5	CASSFAGQSNQPQHF	TGTGCCAGCAGCTTCGCGGGACAGTCAAATCAGCCCCAGCATTTT
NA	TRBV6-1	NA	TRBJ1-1	CASSESRRVNTEAFF	TGTGCCAGCAGTGAATCCCGCAGGGTGAACACTGAAGCTTTCTTT
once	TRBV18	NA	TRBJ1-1	CASSPALNTEAFF	TGTGCCAGCTCACCAGCCTTGAACACTGAAGCTTTCTTT
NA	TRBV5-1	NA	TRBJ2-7	CASSWTESFEQYF	TGCGCCAGCAGCTGGACAGAGTCTTTCGAGCAGTACTTC
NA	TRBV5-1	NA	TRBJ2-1	CASSPRDSSSYNEQFF	TGCGCCAGCAGCCCCCGGGACTCGAGCTCCTACAATGAGCAGTTCTTC
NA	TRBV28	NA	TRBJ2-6	CASSFAGRVSGANVLTF	TGTGCCAGCAGTTTCGCAGGACGGGTCTCTGGGGCCAACGTCCTGACTTTC
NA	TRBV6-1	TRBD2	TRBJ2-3	CASSEVGTSASNTQYF	TGTGCCAGCAGTGAAGTAGGGACTAGCGCTTCGAATACGCAGTATTTT
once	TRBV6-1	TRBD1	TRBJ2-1	CASSAPGTGGRNEQFF	TGTGCCAGCAGTGCCCCCGGGACAGGGGGAAGGAATGAGCAGTTCTTC
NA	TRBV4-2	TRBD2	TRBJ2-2	CASSRGTSGSIGELFF	TGTGCCAGCAGCCGAGGGACTAGCGGGAGTATCGGGGAGCTGTTTTTT
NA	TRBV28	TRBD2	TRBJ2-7	CASTLAGGPYEQYF	TGTGCCAGCACACTAGCGGGAGGGCCATACGAGCAGTACTTC
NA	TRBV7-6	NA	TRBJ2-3	CASSPRSAPSTDTQYF	TGTGCCAGCAGCCCCAGGAGCGCTCCATCCACAGATACGCAGTATTTT
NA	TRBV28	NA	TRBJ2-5	CASSFGGMGGQETQYF	TGTGCCAGCAGTTTTGGAGGGATGGGTGGCCAAGAGACCCAGTACTTC
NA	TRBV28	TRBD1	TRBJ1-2	CASRQGPTGNYGYTF	TGTGCCAGCAGACAGGGGCCGACAGGGAACTATGGCTACACCTTC
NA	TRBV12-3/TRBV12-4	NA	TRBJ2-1	CASIGISYNEQFF	TGTGCCAGCATCGGGATCTCCTACAATGAGCAGTTCTTC
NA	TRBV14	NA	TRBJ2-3	CASSQGTLRGDTQYF	TGTGCCAGCAGCCAAGGGACATTGCGGGGAGATACGCAGTATTTT
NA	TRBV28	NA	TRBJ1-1	CASSLTPPGNTEAFF	TGTGCCAGCAGTTTGACCCCCCCAGGGAACACTGAAGCTTTCTTT
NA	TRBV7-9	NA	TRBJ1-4	CASSLLGVNEKLFF	TGTGCCAGCAGCTTATTAGGTGTTAATGAAAAACTGTTTTTT
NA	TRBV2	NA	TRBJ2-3	CASPAGEADTQYF	TGTGCCAGCCCCGCTGGGGAGGCAGATACGCAGTATTTT
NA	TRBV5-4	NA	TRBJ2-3	CASSWGTSTDTQYF	TGTGCCAGCAGCTGGGGGACTAGCACAGATACGCAGTATTTT
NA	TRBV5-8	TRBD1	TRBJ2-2	CASSLEGAMNTGELFF	TGTGCCAGCAGCTTGGAGGGGGCCATGAACACCGGGGAGCTGTTTTTT
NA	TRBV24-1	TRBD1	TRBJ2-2	CATSGQGDTGELFF	TGTGCCACCTCAGGACAGGGGGACACCGGGGAGCTGTTTTTT
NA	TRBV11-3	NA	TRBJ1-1	CASSLEENTEAFF	TGTGCCAGCAGCTTAGAAGAGAACACTGAAGCTTTCTTT